These 8 T cell receptor beta chains originate from one sample sequenced in a study of regulatory T cells in long-lasting Graves disease (dated by TCRdb to 2020 to 2023). The library came from multiplex PCR. Sequencing took place on an Illumina HiSeq 4000. CDR3 regions were amplified by Arm-PCR with iRepertoire HTBI primers to construct TCR beta libraries. TCRdb reran the public reads through fastp at Q25 and MiXCR, keeping productive beta chains. Every entry covers one CDR3 protein and lists the most common genes and DNA from its rows. The sample includes roughly 380,000 distinct CDR3 sequences, with 16% observed a single time. Roughly 29% of the sample comes from the top ten. The time point tag for this specimen amounts to: newly diagnosed GD, antithyroid drugs for less than 3 months. For both TCR sequencing and RNA sequencing, RNA was extracted from PBMCs using TRIzol. The same data also contributed to another study, on T cells in Graves' hyperthyroidism and ophthalmopathy.

Sequencing was performed on peripheral blood mononuclear cells (PBMCs), taken at new diagnosis, from a patient treated with antithyroid drugs. The receptor source for this set is a man in his forties or fifties with Graves disease. Donor details come from another sample of the same person, matched by shared clones.

This clonotype has just one count. V usage is TRBV30 and J usage is TRBJ1-1, with D unresolved. Germline loops: CDR1 GTSNPN, CDR2 SVGIG (reference sequence). The CDR3 spans 13 residues. V was pared by 2 bases and J by 5 bases, with 12 bases between. CDR3 sequence: CAWSRATWTEAFF. The CDR3 DNA follows: TGTGCCTGGAGTCGGGCTACGTGGACTGAAGCTTTCTTT.

This chain joins TRBV9 and TRBJ2-1, with D possibly matching TRBD1 (6 bases). The CDR3 totals 15 residues. V dropped 4 bases and J dropped 3 bases, with 14 bases sitting between them. Germline V gives CDR1 SGDLS, CDR2 YYNGEE. CDR3 nucleotides: TGTGCCAGCAGCCCCAGGGGTGTTGGCTACAATGAGCAGTTCTTC. Translated, it gives CASSPRGVGYNEQFF.

Many counts were recorded for this clonotype. The CDR3 reads CSARLLGQGGGNEQFF. The CDR3 DNA is TGCAGTGCTAGATTACTGGGACAGGGTGGTGGTAATGAGCAGTTCTTC. The chain links TRBV20-1 to TRBJ2-1, with TRBD1 identical over 9 bases. V was clipped by 2 bases and J by 7 bases; unmatched bases: 12. Germline V gene lookup returns CDR1 DFQATT and CDR2 SNEGSKA (reference sequence). The CDR3 extends over 16 amino acids.

J is TRBJ2-7 and V is TRBV10-2; D tentatively fits TRBD1 or TRBD2 (5 bases each). The germline V gene has CDR1 WSHSY and CDR2 SAAADI. With 8 bases removed from V and 0 bases from J, the gap between germline ends came to 11 bases. This CDR3 comprises 13 residues. The CDR3 DNA is TGCGCCAGCGGGACGGTGAGCTCCTACGAGCAGTACTTC. The encoded protein is CASGTVSSYEQYF.

The genes are TRBV3-1 and TRBJ1-2; D not certain. The CDR3 runs 14 residues. The V gene's germline CDR1 is LGHDT and CDR2 YNNKEL (reference sequence). Trimming pared 0 bases from V and 5 bases from J, leaving 10 bases between. The CDR3 loop reads CASSQDDHFYGYTF. CDR3 DNA: TGTGCCAGCAGCCAAGATGACCACTTTTATGGCTACACCTTC.

This clonotype was recorded only once. One base separates it from a far larger clone, so it is likely a read error. The rearrangement links TRBV7-9 to TRBJ2-7, with unresolved D. This CDR3 has 16 residues. Germline CDR1 SEHNR, CDR2 FQNEAQ (reference sequence). V gave up 1 base and J gave up 7 bases, with 20 bases separating them. CDR3 residues: CASSLGSVGLYNEQYF. The CDR3 DNA follows: TGTGCCAGCAGCTTAGGTTCCGTGGGGTTGTACAATGAGCAGTACTTC.

The rearrangement joins TRBV6-2 or TRBV6-3 to TRBJ1-2, with D tentatively TRBD1 (5 bases). Germline loops: CDR1 MNHEY, CDR2 SVGEGT. Trimming removed 5 bases from V and 8 bases from J, with 12 bases in between. The CDR3 has 12 residues. CDR3 protein: CASSDRTEGYTF. The DNA of the CDR3 is TGTGCCAGCAGTGACAGAACGGAGGGCTACACCTTC.

This clonotype was found many times. The V and J genes are TRBV20-1 and TRBJ2-7; D is uncertain. V was pared by 4 bases and J by 2 bases, with 15 bases between. The CDR3 runs to 14 residues. Germline lookup yields CDR1 DFQATT and CDR2 SNEGSKA (reference sequence). The CDR3: CSAKLTPRTYEQYF. The CDR3 nucleotides read TGCAGTGCTAAACTGACGCCTAGGACCTACGAGCAGTACTTC.